These T cell receptor beta chains were read from a single sample in a study of blood T cell repertoires in COVID-19. Generated by immunoSEQ multiplex PCR, the TCRdb table keeps only in-frame clones and is missing some. The repertoire includes fewer than 150,000 clones, more than 60% of them detected once, and approximately 5.6% sits in the top ten. Material for sequencing was peripheral blood. Receptors were obtained from a man aged 65-85 years with acute or convalescent COVID-19. The CDR3 runs from the conserved cysteine through the conserved F or W. A D gene is named only where the DNA matches it firmly. A row's size may be missing; if present it is once, few, many or a size class.

.,TRBD2,TRBJ2-2,TRBV5-4,CASSFGTSGGPGLLFF,TGTGCCAGCAGCTTCGGGACTAGCGGGGGCCCTGGGTTGCTGTTTTTT
once,.,TRBJ1-2,TRBV29-1,CSVEPTGSYGYTF,TGCAGCGTTGAACCCACAGGGAGCTATGGCTACACCTTC
once,TRBD2,TRBJ2-3,TRBV6-2/TRBV6-3,CASSYPTSGVLTDTQYF,TGTGCCAGCAGTTACCCTACTAGCGGGGTCCTCACAGATACGCAGTATTTT
.,.,TRBJ2-6,TRBV4-1,CASSLQRGAQSGGANVLTF,TGCGCCAGCAGCCTACAACGGGGGGCGCAGTCCGGTGGGGCCAACGTCCTGACTTTC
.,.,TRBJ1-2,TRBV12-3/TRBV12-4,CASSLSGLYGYTF,TGTGCCAGCAGTTTGTCGGGACTCTATGGCTACACCTTC
.,.,TRBJ1-3,TRBV7-2,CASSPRTASGNTIYF,TGTGCCAGCAGCCCTCGGACAGCCTCTGGAAACACCATATATTTT
.,.,TRBJ2-2,TRBV5-1,CASSLGPLTEPAGELFF,TGCGCCAGCAGCTTAGGACCTTTGACAGAGCCGGCCGGGGAGCTGTTTTTT
.,.,TRBJ1-2,TRBV5-1,CASSSMTGSGGGYTF,TGCGCCAGCAGCTCTATGACTGGTTCAGGAGGCGGCTACACCTTC
.,.,TRBJ2-5,TRBV6-6,CASSYSGGRETQYF,TGTGCCAGCAGTTACTCGGGGGGAAGAGAGACCCAGTACTTC
.,.,TRBJ1-3,TRBV4-1,CASSPSLALAGNTIYF,TGCGCCAGCAGCCCCTCGCTGGCCCTCGCTGGAAACACCATATATTTT
.,.,TRBJ1-1,TRBV27,CASSPRGGTEAFF,TGTGCCAGCAGTCCCCGGGGGGGGACTGAAGCTTTCTTT
.,.,TRBJ2-1,TRBV2,CASSGQIDNEQFF,TGTGCCAGCAGTGGACAGATAGACAATGAGCAGTTCTTC
.,.,TRBJ1-5,TRBV12-3/TRBV12-4,CASSGQTNQPQHF,TGTGCCAGCAGTGGACAGACCAATCAGCCCCAGCATTTT
.,.,TRBJ2-1,TRBV9,CASSVRATDNNEQFF,TGTGCCAGCAGCGTGCGGGCTACCGACAATAATGAGCAGTTCTTC
once,TRBD1,TRBJ1-1,TRBV5-1,CASSSQGGNTEAFF,TGCGCCAGCAGCTCACAGGGGGGGAACACTGAAGCTTTCTTT
.,.,TRBJ2-3,TRBV5-1,CASSLPSDTDTQYF,TGCGCCAGCAGCCTCCCTAGCGACACAGATACGCAGTATTTT
.,.,TRBJ2-5,TRBV5-1,CASSSPGEETQYF,TGCGCCAGCAGCTCCCCAGGGGAAGAGACCCAGTACTTC
.,TRBD2,TRBJ2-1,TRBV11-3,CASSSRLAGSEQFF,TGTGCCAGCAGCTCTAGACTAGCGGGGAGTGAGCAGTTCTTC
.,TRBD2,TRBJ2-3,TRBV18,CASSPDRAGTSWAHTQYF,TGTGCCAGCTCTCCTGACAGGGCCGGGACTAGCTGGGCCCATACGCAGTATTTT
.,TRBD1,TRBJ2-5,TRBV7-9,CASSFGQGKGETQYF,TGTGCCAGCAGCTTCGGACAGGGAAAGGGGGAGACCCAGTACTTC
.,TRBD1,TRBJ1-6,TRBV9,CASNTGDSPLHF,TGTGCCAGCAACACAGGGGATTCACCCCTCCACTTT
.,.,TRBJ2-7,TRBV6-5,CASSYDRGTYEQYF,TGTGCCAGCAGTTACGATAGGGGTACCTACGAGCAGTACTTC
.,.,TRBJ1-6,TRBV28,CASSKQGRYNSPLHF,TGTGCCAGCAGTAAACAGGGACGGTATAATTCACCCCTCCACTTT
few,TRBD1,TRBJ1-6,TRBV7-2,CASSLGQGTYNSPLHF,TGTGCCAGCAGCTTAGGACAGGGGACCTATAATTCACCCCTCCACTTT
once,.,TRBJ2-5,TRBV12-5,CASGTSLEGRETQYF,TGTGCTAGTGGTACAAGTCTGGAGGGAAGGGAGACCCAGTACTTC
.,.,TRBJ1-1,TRBV19,CASSIGGTMNTEAFF,TGTGCCAGTAGTATTGGAGGGACTATGAACACTGAAGCTTTCTTT
.,.,TRBJ1-5,TRBV6-6,CASNNEWPQHF,TGTGCCAGCAATAATGAGTGGCCCCAGCATTTT
.,.,TRBJ1-2,TRBV5-1,CASRWGTGSNYGYTF,TGCGCCAGCAGGTGGGGTACAGGGTCTAACTATGGCTACACCTTC
.,.,TRBJ1-4,TRBV11-1,CASTFAGTKNEKLFF,TGTGCCAGCACCTTCGCCGGGACAAAGAATGAAAAACTGTTTTTT
.,.,TRBJ2-4,TRBV12-3/TRBV12-4,CASTPDRSNIQYF,TGTGCCAGCACCCCGGACAGATCAAACATTCAGTACTTC
.,.,TRBJ1-1,TRBV18,CASSLNRQMNTEAFF,TGTGCCAGCTCACTAAACAGACAAATGAACACTGAAGCTTTCTTT
.,.,TRBJ2-7,TRBV15,CATSRVLAGGEQYF,TGTGCCACCAGCAGGGTCCTAGCTGGAGGCGAGCAGTACTTC
.,.,TRBJ2-7,TRBV12-3/TRBV12-4,CASRVAEFSGQYF,TGTGCCAGTAGAGTGGCCGAGTTCAGCGGGCAGTACTTC
.,.,TRBJ2-7,TRBV7-9,CASSLPYYEQYF,TGTGCCAGCAGCTTACCTTACTACGAGCAGTACTTC
.,TRBD1,TRBJ2-2,TRBV11-2,CASSTTGGAGTGELFF,TGTGCCAGCAGCACGACAGGGGGCGCGGGAACCGGGGAGCTGTTTTTT
.,.,TRBJ1-3,TRBV28,CASRRQSGNTIYF,TGTGCCAGCAGGAGACAATCTGGAAACACCATATATTTT
.,TRBD1,TRBJ1-3,TRBV28,CASRGQGSGNTIYF,TGTGCCAGCAGGGGACAGGGTTCTGGAAACACCATATATTTT
.,TRBD2,TRBJ2-5,TRBV7-9,CASSLVSGTNQETQYF,TGTGCCAGCAGCTTAGTTAGCGGGACCAACCAAGAGACCCAGTACTTC
.,.,TRBJ2-1,TRBV14,CASSQGLAWDNEQFF,TGTGCCAGCAGCCAAGGGCTAGCTTGGGACAATGAGCAGTTCTTC
once,.,TRBJ2-5,TRBV5-1,CASRAGQETQYF,TGCGCCAGCAGGGCAGGGCAAGAGACCCAGTACTTC